The sequence of this T cell receptor beta chain was determined in a study of OX40 agonist ivuxolimab in advanced cancers. Study-level points and caveats: More expanded clones were found, on average, in CD8+ than in CD4+ T cells. Low normalized T-cell clonal expansion also characterized some of the nonresponders. Expansion of clones was among the lowest in partial responders at 0.1-3.0 mg/kg.

Using immunoSEQ multiplex PCR, the repertoire was profiled, and TCRdb retains in-frame clones only, with some absent. The sample consists of under 25,000 clones, 75% to 85% of them appearing once. Details on this clone: The antigen is not known.

V was trimmed by 4 bases and J by 6 bases, leaving 12 bases between them. This CDR3 contains 13 residues. The germline V gene has CDR1 LGHNA and CDR2 YSLEER. The chain recombines TRBV4-3 with TRBJ1-2, with D unresolved. The TCR sequence derives from an adult with an advanced solid tumor such as melanoma, head and neck, liver or kidney cancer. The sequencing here drew on CD4+ or CD8+ T cells sorted from blood, taken in a trial of the OX40 agonist ivuxolimab. CDR3 loop: CASSLKGRNGYTF. CDR3 coding DNA: TGCGCCAGCAGCCTGAAGGGCAGGAATGGCTACACCTTC.